This TCR beta chain was captured by sequencing in a study of CD8 T cells in ankylosing spondylitis. Whole-study results and caveats: Disease-linked clones reportedly showed significant enrichment in matched ankylosing spondylitis synovial fluid. CD8+ cells made up the disease-linked clones, which were relatively rare in peripheral blood. Reports of some motif variants in reactive arthritis synovial fluid and blood predate this one. What seemed typical of ankylosing spondylitis blood was a TCR beta motif built from several highly homologous variants.

Quantitative 5'-RACE was performed with molecular barcodes, and it yielded the TCR beta libraries. Each CDR3 protein is one row after TCRdb ran MiXCR on the 5' RACE reads. The data contain roughly 400,000 distinct CDR3 sequences, 20% to 25% of them singletons. The germline CDR1 and CDR2 sequences are MGHDK and SYGVNS. The CDR3 extends over 16 amino acids. V lost 6 bases and J 0 bases, leaving 15 bases between the germline ends. As for this clonotype: No antigen is known for it.

The sequencing sample was made of blood, either unsorted or a sorted T cell fraction (not recorded which). The V gene is TRBV25-1, the J gene TRBJ2-1; perhaps TRBD2 as D (6 bases). The receptor was derived from a male donor with ankylosing spondylitis. CDR3 coding DNA: TGTGCCAGCAGGCTTATAGCGGAGTACTCCTACAATGAGCAGTTCTTC. Its translation is CASRLIAEYSYNEQFF.